The text below deals with one TCR beta chain. The target of this receptor is not known. Within one base of it there is no much larger clone, and no base qualities were kept. Another Seattle source contributed samples from volunteer blood donors who had recovered from COVID-19. Each collaborating institution followed its own protocols to collect whole blood in K2EDTA tubes. For TCRbeta analysis, collaborator samples were shipped as frozen whole blood, as isolated PBMCs, or as DNA extracted from either sample type. The junction carries 16 bases between V and J, which are trimmed by 3 bases and 10 bases respectively. Taken from cysteine to phenylalanine, the CDR3 has 15 residues. The kept DNA is CDR3 alone, 45 bases in frame from the first base. The CDR1 and CDR2 encoded by the germline V gene are LGHNA and YSLEER. This sample is part of a study of blood T cell repertoires in COVID-19 (dated by TCRdb to 2018 to 2021). Some background on the complete study: Samples from collaborators originated in the United States, Italy and Spain and spanned both the acute and convalescent phases of COVID-19. Deeply sampled blood TCRbeta repertoires from subjects exposed to, actively infected with, or recovered from COVID-19 were included in the dataset. The samples were drawn from two sources: the first 160 participants of the ongoing ImmuneRACE study, and fewer than 1,500 subjects contributed by 6 global collaborators. Where available, HLA class I and class II types were obtained from metadata supplied by the sample provider rather than from assay-based typing. The repertoires were released in a freely available public database meant as a resource for research on the immune response to SARS-CoV-2. A de-identified subject ID, COVID-19 status, age in years and sex were almost always included in the sample metadata. The material from the prospective study consisted of cDNA or gDNA derived from T cells, B-cell-depleted T cells, or PBMCs. Overall study outcomes, separate from this receptor: How much clinical and demographic metadata was included differed by source and by participant, and the metadata was provided uncurated.

The immunoSEQ Assay, a bias-controlled multiplex PCR, was used to amplify TCRbeta CDR3 regions from genomic DNA. The authors processed their data as follows. Nucleated cell counts per sample were estimated from amplification of reference gene primers within the assay. Sequence reads were collapsed and filtered to measure the absolute abundance of every unique TCRbeta CDR3 rearrangement. For each sample, productive Simpson clonality was calculated by taking the square root of Simpson's diversity index across productive rearrangements. Not all clones reach the TCRdb copy of this immuneACCESS table, which keeps in-frame sequences only. Checked studies attribute under half of the gap to unresolved V genes and leave the rest unexplained. V and J calls and clone size follow that table, whereas D and trimming were derived from the DNA. A total of 150,000 to 200,000 clones appear in this sample, around 89% of them only once. The top ten clones comprise under 2% of the sample.

The specimen sequenced was peripheral blood. This TCR was sampled from a man in his late teens or twenties who had recovered from COVID-19. The V and J genes are TRBV4-3 and TRBJ1-6, with TRBD1 tentatively as D gene (5 bases match). The CDR3 protein: CASSQGSGMGSPLHF. The sequence in DNA is TGCGCCAGCAGCCAGGGCTCAGGGATGGGGTCACCCCTCCACTTT.